The 5 T cell receptor beta chains listed next were all sequenced from one sample in a study of T-cell reconstitution after alpha-beta-depleted transplantation in children. Library preparation (for TCRbeta) was performed with unique molecular identifiers. TCRdb fed the PCR reads into MiXCR, producing one record per CDR3 protein. Of roughly 790,000 distinct CDR3 sequences detected, 16% appear once; the ten largest clones hold approximately 4.5%. Sequenced material: PBMCs, mostly from graft donor cells, taken 360 days after TCRalphabeta/CD19-depleted stem cell transplant. The origin of the receptors is a male patient between 10 and 17 years old who had a stem cell transplant for acute lymphoblastic leukemia, so the T cells may come from the graft donor.

This clonotype was found a few times. This sequence joins TRBV5-1 and TRBJ2-7, with 8 bases lining up with TRBD2. From germline, CDR1 is SGHRS and CDR2 YFSETQ. This CDR3 has 16 amino acids. After removal of 0 bases from V and 3 bases from J, the junction contained 8 bases not matched to a gene. This chain's CDR3 is CASSLALERESYEQYF. In nucleotides, the CDR3 is TGCGCCAGCAGCTTGGCCTTGGAGCGGGAGAGCTACGAGCAGTACTTC.

This clonotype was found a few times. The V gene is TRBV5-1, the J gene TRBJ2-1; 8 bases map to TRBD1. The CDR3 spans 15 residues. V shed 3 bases, J shed 4 bases, and the junction held 6 bases outside the gene matches. Germline CDR1 is SGHRS and CDR2 is YFSETQ. The CDR3 loop is CASSSRGQDYNEQFF. The DNA of the CDR3 is TGCGCCAGCAGCTCCAGGGGGCAGGATTACAATGAGCAGTTCTTC.

This clonotype was picked up a small number of times. Here the CDR3 reads CASSQVETSGSPYEQYF. CDR3 nucleotide sequence: TGTGCCAGCAGCCAAGTCGAAACTAGCGGGAGCCCCTACGAGCAGTACTTC. The chain joins TRBV4-2 to TRBJ2-7, with 11 bases that match TRBD2. This CDR3 region has 17 residues. V trimming: 1 base; J trimming: 2 bases; junction bases outside the gene matches: 7. CDR1 LGHNA and CDR2 YNFKEQ come from the germline V gene.

This clonotype was found many times. The CDR3: CASMVRSGANVLTF. The CDR3 region has the DNA TGCGCCAGCATGGTCCGATCTGGGGCCAACGTCCTGACTTTC. The chain recombines TRBV10-2 with TRBJ2-6, with D uncertain. The CDR3 is made up of 14 amino acids. Looked up from germline, CDR1 is WSHSY and CDR2 is SAAADI. V lost 7 bases and J lost 1, with 8 bases in between.

The chain recombines TRBV4-1 with TRBJ2-3; 9 positions agree with TRBD2. The ends lost 1 base at V and 4 bases at J; junction bases unmatched: 6. The CDR3 sequence is 16 residues long. Looked up from germline, CDR1 is MGHRA and CDR2 is YSYEKL. This chain's CDR3 is CASSQGPAGGADTQYF. The DNA of the CDR3 is TGCGCCAGCAGCCAAGGACCAGCGGGAGGTGCAGATACGCAGTATTTT.